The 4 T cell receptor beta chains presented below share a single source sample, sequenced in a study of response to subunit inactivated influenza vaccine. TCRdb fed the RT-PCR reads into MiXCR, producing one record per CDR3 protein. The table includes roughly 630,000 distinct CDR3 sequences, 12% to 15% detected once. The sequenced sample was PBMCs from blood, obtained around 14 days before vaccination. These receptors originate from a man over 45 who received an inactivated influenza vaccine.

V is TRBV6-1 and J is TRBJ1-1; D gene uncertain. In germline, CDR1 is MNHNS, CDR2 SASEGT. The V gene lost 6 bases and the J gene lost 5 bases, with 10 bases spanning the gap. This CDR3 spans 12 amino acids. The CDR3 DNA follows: TGTGCCAGCAGGGTAGTACGAACTGAAGCTTTCTTT. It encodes CASRVVRTEAFF.

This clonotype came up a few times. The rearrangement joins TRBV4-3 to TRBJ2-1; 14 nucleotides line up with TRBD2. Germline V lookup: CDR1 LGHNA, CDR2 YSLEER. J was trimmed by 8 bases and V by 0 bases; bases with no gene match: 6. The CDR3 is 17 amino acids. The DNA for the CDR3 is TGCGCCAGCAGCCAAGATATCGGGACTAGCGGGAGCTATGAGCAGTTCTTC. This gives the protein CASSQDIGTSGSYEQFF.

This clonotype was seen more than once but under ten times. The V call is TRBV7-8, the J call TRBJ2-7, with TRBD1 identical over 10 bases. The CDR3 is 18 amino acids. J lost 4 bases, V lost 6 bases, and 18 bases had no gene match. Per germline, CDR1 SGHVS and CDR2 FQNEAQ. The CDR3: CASRTRSRGTGASYEQYF. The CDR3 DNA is TGTGCCAGCAGGACAAGGAGTAGAGGGACAGGGGCTTCTTACGAGCAGTACTTC.

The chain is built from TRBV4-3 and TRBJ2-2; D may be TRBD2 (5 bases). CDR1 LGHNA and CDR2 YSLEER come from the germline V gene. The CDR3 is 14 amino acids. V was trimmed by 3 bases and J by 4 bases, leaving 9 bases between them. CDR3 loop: CASSQGEFTGELFF. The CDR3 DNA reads TGCGCCAGCAGCCAGGGAGAGTTCACCGGGGAGCTGTTTTTT.